The present entry profiles one T cell receptor (beta chain) with its context. Trimming took 3 bases from V and 1 from J; bases not matched to a gene: 9. Per germline, CDR1 SGDLS and CDR2 YYNGEE. This CDR3 spans 18 amino acids. Assay: immunoSEQ multiplex PCR; the TCRdb copy retains only in-frame clones and omits some. The table includes about 220,000 clones, about four fifths detected once. This sample is drawn from a study of blood T cell repertoires in COVID-19. Study overall: Samples came from the United States, Italy and Spain, spanning acute and convalescent COVID-19.

The clonotype originates from a woman of 80 years or more with acute or convalescent COVID-19. The chain joins TRBV9 to TRBJ2-3; TRBD2 matches 12 bases. The source material was peripheral blood. Here the CDR3 DNA reads TGTGCCAGCAGCGCCCGGACTAGCGGGGTGGGGGGCACAGATACGCAGTATTTT. This codes for CASSARTSGVGGTDTQYF.